These T cell receptor beta chains were read from a single sample in a study of beta chain features in type 1 diabetes. Generated by immunoSEQ multiplex PCR, the TCRdb table keeps only in-frame clones and is missing some. This sample has hundreds of thousands of clones, with roughly a sixth found just once. The sequenced sample consisted of naive CD4+ T cells from blood. Receptor source: a man aged 18 to 30 in good health. Each CDR3 is given with its conserved first and last residue. A D gene is named only where the DNA matches it firmly.

TRBV5-1,TRBJ2-7,TRBD2,CASSFTSGGPPYEQYF
TRBV19,TRBJ2-6,-,CASLPGRFISGANVLTF
TRBV7-3,TRBJ2-3,-,CASSLSTDTQYF
TRBV7-3,TRBJ2-3,TRBD1,CASSEAQGATDTQYF
TRBV23-1,TRBJ2-7,TRBD1,CASSQPGQGTYEQYF
TRBV7-3,TRBJ2-7,TRBD2,CASSLTPLAGDYEQYF
TRBV9,TRBJ2-5,-,CASSVVGRETQYF
TRBV15,TRBJ1-1,TRBD1,CATSREFRRGPAFF
TRBV4-3,TRBJ2-1,-,CASSQEGYNEQFF
TRBV7-9,TRBJ2-5,TRBD2,CASSLLAGVLQETQYF
TRBV29-1,TRBJ2-1,TRBD2,CSVGASGTYNEQFF